A single sample is the source of the 21 T cell receptor beta chains below, sequenced in a study of T cell changes during pregnancy in multiple sclerosis. This table comes from immunoSEQ multiplex PCR, and its TCRdb copy is limited to in-frame clones, with some not included. The sample shows approximately 64,000 clones, roughly 87% of them seen only once. The sequencing used peripheral blood, collected in the second trimester of pregnancy. All receptors derive from a female donor in good health, enrolled as a control in a pregnancy study.

This clone turned up a few times. The rearrangement joins TRBV11-2 to TRBJ1-2, with 7 bases that match TRBD1. This CDR3 is built from 13 residues. V shed 5 bases, J shed 3 bases, and the junction held 3 bases outside the gene matches. The germline V gene has CDR1 SGHAT and CDR2 FQNNGV. The CDR3 nucleotides read TGTGCCAGCAGCCCAGGACAGGACTATGGCTACACCTTC. Protein product: CASSPGQDYGYTF.

The J gene is TRBJ2-2, the V gene TRBV15, with 9 bases matching TRBD1. The CDR3 is made up of 18 amino acids. The V gene's germline CDR1 is LNHNV and CDR2 YYDKDF (reference sequence). Trimming removed 0 bases from V and 0 bases from J; junction bases left unmatched: 5. CDR3 protein: CATSRDGTGNANTGELFF. The CDR3 coding sequence is TGTGCCACCAGCAGAGATGGGACAGGGAACGCGAACACCGGGGAGCTGTTTTTT.

This chain connects TRBV9 to TRBJ1-5; 8 bases are a match to TRBD1. Germline V gene data show CDR1 as SGDLS and CDR2 as YYNGEE. This CDR3 has 15 amino acids. The ends lost 4 bases at V and 4 bases at J; junction bases unmatched: 7. CDR3: CASSSLTGVNQPQHF. CDR3 DNA: TGTGCCAGCAGCAGTTTGACAGGGGTTAATCAGCCCCAGCATTTT.

The chain combines TRBV2 with TRBJ2-1, with 12 bases matching TRBD2. V was clipped by 7 bases and J by 2 bases; unmatched bases: 12. The CDR3 has 18 residues. CDR1 and CDR2 from the germline V gene are SNHLY and FYNNEI. The CDR3 DNA sequence: TGTGCCAGCATGGGGTCCTGGACTAGCGGGGAAGCCTACAATGAGCAGTTCTTC. Translation gives CASMGSWTSGEAYNEQFF.

The J gene is TRBJ1-6, the V gene TRBV4-1; possibly TRBD1 for D (6 bases). The germline V gene has CDR1 MGHRA and CDR2 YSYEKL. CDR3 length: 16 residues. With 0 bases removed from V and 8 bases from J, the gap between germline ends came to 14 bases. The CDR3 loop reads CASSQDTGRGYSPLHF. In DNA form, the CDR3 reads TGCGCCAGCAGCCAAGATACGGGGAGGGGGTATTCACCCCTCCACTTT.

The V call is TRBV4-2, the J call TRBJ1-4; possibly TRBD1 for D (5 bases). Germline V gene sequence: CDR1 LGHNA, CDR2 YNFKEQ. This CDR3 is built from 15 residues. The V gene lost 0 bases and the J gene lost 6 bases, with 11 bases spanning the gap. The CDR3 protein is CASSQDLGGDEKLFF. The DNA for the CDR3 is TGTGCCAGCAGCCAAGATTTGGGGGGGGATGAAAAACTGTTTTTT.

The chain carries TRBV11-2 and TRBJ1-1, with 7 bases identical to TRBD1. V was clipped by 1 base and J by 4 bases; unmatched bases: 3. This CDR3 has 14 residues. Germline V lookup: CDR1 SGHAT, CDR2 FQNNGV. The CDR3 bases are TGTGCCAGCAGCTTAGTTACAGGGGCCACTGAAGCTTTCTTT. Translated: CASSLVTGATEAFF.

This chain uses TRBV5-1 with TRBJ2-1; D remains unclear. Trimming cost V 0 bases and J 6 bases, with 10 bases left between them. The CDR3 runs 14 residues. The germline V gene has CDR1 SGHRS and CDR2 YFSETQ. The CDR3 here is CASSLAVEANEQFF. CDR3 bases: TGCGCCAGCAGCTTGGCCGTTGAAGCCAATGAGCAGTTCTTC.

The chain couples TRBV4-1 to TRBJ1-6; D is unresolved. Germline lookup yields CDR1 MGHRA and CDR2 YSYEKL. The germline V and J ends were trimmed by 0 bases and 10 bases, with 13 bases remaining between them. The CDR3 is 15 residues long. DNA for the CDR3: TGCGCCAGCAGCCAAGATCCGGGGTTAAGCTCACCCCTCCACTTT. Amino acids: CASSQDPGLSSPLHF.

This sequence joins TRBV4-2 and TRBJ1-2; D possibly corresponds to TRBD1 (5 bases). Germline CDR1 is LGHNA and CDR2 is YNFKEQ. Trimming took 0 bases from V and 3 from J, leaving 20 bases between them. The CDR3 has 18 residues. CDR3 coding DNA: TGTGCCAGCAGCCAAGACCTCACCCGGAGGGGCGCGTACTATGGCTACACCTTC. It translates to CASSQDLTRRGAYYGYTF.

This chain connects TRBV7-2 to TRBJ1-2; no reliable D call. V was cut by 5 bases and J by 0 bases, with 10 bases left in between. The germline gives CDR1 SGHTA, CDR2 FQGNSA. There are 14 residues in the CDR3. DNA for the CDR3: TGTGCCAGCAGCCCCGCAAGAGCTAACTATGGCTACACCTTC. It translates to CASSPARANYGYTF.

The chain links TRBV5-1 to TRBJ1-1, with a tentative D call TRBD1 (5 bases). CDR1 and CDR2 (germline): SGHRS, YFSETQ. Trimming took 1 base from V and 4 from J, leaving 32 bases between them. The CDR3 is made up of 21 amino acids. The CDR3 loop reads CASSLLVALVLQGIQGTEAFF. CDR3 bases: TGCGCCAGCAGCTTGTTAGTTGCGCTCGTTTTGCAGGGTATACAAGGCACTGAAGCTTTCTTT.

In this sample, this clone turned up once. This rearrangement joins TRBV2 to TRBJ2-1; unclear D gene. With 3 bases removed from V and 11 bases from J, the gap between germline ends came to 5 bases. CDR3 length equals 10 residues. Germline V lookup: CDR1 SNHLY, CDR2 FYNNEI. The CDR3, as DNA: TGTGCCAGCAGTGACCAAAAGCAGTTCTTC. Translated: CASSDQKQFF. The full variable domain, completed using reference TRBV2 and TRBJ2-1, is EPEVTQTPSHQVTQMGQEVILRCVPISNHLYFYWYRQILGQKVEFLVSFYNNEISEKSEIFDDQFSVERPDGSNFTLKIRSTKLEDSAMYFCASSDQKQFFGPGTRLTVL.

The chain employs TRBV25-1 and TRBJ2-2; 8 nucleotides line up with TRBD2. CDR3 length equals 16 residues. Trimming at V came to 6 bases and at J to 0 bases, leaving 6 bases not matched to a gene. Germline CDR1 reads MGHDK; CDR2 reads SYGVNS. The CDR3 reads CASSRTSGTNTGELFF. The CDR3 region has the DNA TGTGCCAGCAGCAGAACTAGCGGAACGAACACCGGGGAGCTGTTTTTT.

This chain links TRBV10-3 with TRBJ2-7, with TRBD1 matching over 9 bases. CDR3 length: 13 residues. The junction had 6 bases not matched to a gene; V was cut back by 7 bases and J by 5 bases. Germline CDR1 reads ENHRY; CDR2 reads SYGVKD. The CDR3 bases are TGTGCCATCATGAGGACAGGGGTCGACGAGCAGTACTTC. As protein: CAIMRTGVDEQYF.

J is TRBJ2-1 and V is TRBV28; 8 bases fit TRBD1. This CDR3 contains 16 residues. J lost 3 bases, V lost 5 bases, and 9 bases had no gene match. The germline gives CDR1 MDHEN, CDR2 SYDVKM. CDR3 nucleotide sequence: TGTGCCAGCAGTCCAAACCGACAGGGGAACTACAATGAGCAGTTCTTC. Residues: CASSPNRQGNYNEQFF.

The genes are TRBV29-1 and TRBJ2-5; D gene uncertain. Germline V gives CDR1 SQVTM, CDR2 ANQGSEA. This CDR3 is 15 amino acids long. V shed 0 bases and J shed 2 bases, with 13 bases lying between them. For the CDR3, the DNA is TGCAGCGTTGAAGATCTAGGTGGAATACAAGAGACCCAGTACTTC. This codes for CSVEDLGGIQETQYF.

This chain connects TRBV28 to TRBJ2-7, with 8 nucleotides matching TRBD2. Germline CDR1 MDHEN, CDR2 SYDVKM. V was clipped by 4 bases and J by 4 bases; unmatched bases: 12. The CDR3 consists of 16 residues. The CDR3 coding sequence is TGTGCCAGCAGTTCCTACCAAGGTAGCGGGAAATACGAGCAGTACTTC. This sequence encodes CASSSYQGSGKYEQYF.

The chain links TRBV7-9 to TRBJ1-2, with D unclear. V lost 4 bases, J lost 8 bases, and 14 bases lay in between. The germline CDR1 and CDR2 sequences are SEHNR and FQNEAQ (reference sequence). This CDR3 is 13 amino acids long. CDR3 in amino acids: CASSSPRETGYTF. The CDR3 coding sequence is TGTGCCAGCAGCTCCCCGCGGGAAACGGGCTACACCTTC.

The chain joins TRBV27 to TRBJ2-7; maybe TRBD1 (5 bases). The CDR3 spans 16 residues. Trimming cost V 1 base and J 3 bases, with 16 bases left between them. Germline values: CDR1 MNHEY, CDR2 SMNVEV (reference sequence). The CDR3 region has the DNA TGTGCCAGCAGTTTATACCCGCAGGGCCCCGTCTACGAGCAGTACTTC. This gives the protein CASSLYPQGPVYEQYF.

V and J are TRBV7-2 and TRBJ2-3; 8 nucleotides agree with TRBD1. The trim removed 6 bases at V and 8 bases at J, leaving 7 bases unmatched. Germline CDR1 is SGHTA and CDR2 is FQGNSA. There are 13 residues in the CDR3. Here the CDR3 reads CASRQPTGGTQYF. The CDR3 DNA sequence: TGTGCCAGCAGACAACCAACAGGGGGTACGCAGTATTTT.